A selection of T cell receptor beta chains follows, all from one sample in a study of T cell repertoires in cytomegalovirus infection. TCRdb reanalysed the reads using MiXCR and keeps one entry per CDR3 protein. The sample shows roughly 300,000 distinct CDR3 sequences, 9% to 9.5% of them seen only once. The material sequenced was PBMCs. The receptors come from a human donor in good health (CMV status not recorded). Some clones in this sample may be carry-over from other donors' samples. Both conserved end residues are part of each CDR3. Fields, in order: V gene, J gene, D gene, clone size, CDR3 protein, CDR3 DNA. D genes are given only for firm matches. Some rows have no size entry. The others give once, few or many, or a class for an expanded clone.

V: TRBV7-2; J: TRBJ2-4; D: NA; size: few; CDR3: CASSPGHHALAKNIQYF; DNA: TGTGCCAGCAGCCCCGGACATCACGCTTTAGCCAAAAACATTCAGTACTTC
V: TRBV7-2; J: TRBJ1-5; D: NA; size: many; CDR3: CASSLPGHIQPQHF; DNA: TGTGCCAGCAGCTTACCCGGACACATTCAGCCCCAGCATTTT
V: TRBV6-2/TRBV6-3; J: TRBJ1-2; D: NA; size: few; CDR3: CASTGTYGYTF; DNA: TGTGCCAGCACCGGGACCTATGGCTACACCTTC
V: TRBV7-2; J: TRBJ2-6; D: NA; size: many; CDR3: CASSFRGSGANVLTF; DNA: TGTGCCAGCAGCTTCAGGGGCTCTGGGGCCAACGTCCTGACTTTC
V: TRBV12-3/TRBV12-4; J: TRBJ1-1; D: TRBD1; size: few; CDR3: CASKDPGQGFIEAFF; DNA: TGTGCCAGCAAAGACCCGGGACAGGGGTTTATTGAAGCTTTCTTT
V: TRBV7-2; J: TRBJ2-2; D: TRBD1; size: NA; CDR3: CASSDRGWELFF; DNA: TGTGCCAGCAGCGACAGGGGGTGGGAGCTGTTTTTT
V: TRBV7-9; J: TRBJ1-1; D: NA; size: few; CDR3: CASSPRGGRPEAFF; DNA: TGTGCCAGCAGCCCCCGGGGGGGGCGGCCTGAAGCTTTCTTT
V: TRBV12-3/TRBV12-4; J: TRBJ2-2; D: TRBD1; size: many; CDR3: CASSRQGGELFF; DNA: TGTGCCAGCAGCCGACAGGGCGGGGAGCTGTTTTTT
V: TRBV7-2; J: TRBJ2-3; D: TRBD2; size: many; CDR3: CASRTLAGVTDTQYF; DNA: TGTGCCAGCAGGACCCTAGCGGGAGTAACAGATACGCAGTATTTT
V: TRBV7-2; J: TRBJ1-1; D: NA; size: few; CDR3: CASSSGGGHTEAFF; DNA: TGTGCCAGCAGCTCTGGGGGGGGGCACACTGAAGCTTTCTTT
V: TRBV6-2/TRBV6-3; J: TRBJ1-5; D: NA; size: NA; CDR3: CASSSGRTFNQPQHF; DNA: TGTGCCAGCAGTTCGGGACGGACGTTTAATCAGCCCCAGCATTTT
V: TRBV19; J: TRBJ2-5; D: TRBD1; size: NA; CDR3: CAASGGSQETQYF; DNA: TGTGCCGCCTCAGGGGGTAGCCAAGAGACCCAGTACTTC
V: TRBV7-6; J: TRBJ1-2; D: NA; size: NA; CDR3: CASSPTGKSYTF; DNA: TGTGCCAGCAGCCCGACAGGCAAAAGCTACACCTTC
V: TRBV19; J: TRBJ2-1; D: TRBD2; size: many; CDR3: CASSVLAGGGYEQFF; DNA: TGTGCCAGTAGTGTACTAGCGGGGGGGGGCTATGAGCAGTTCTTC
V: TRBV9; J: TRBJ2-3; D: TRBD2; size: few; CDR3: CASSGTPSRLAGSSDTQYF; DNA: TGTGCCAGCAGCGGCACCCCCTCTCGACTAGCGGGGAGCTCAGATACGCAGTATTTT
V: TRBV28; J: TRBJ2-2; D: NA; size: few; CDR3: CASSPSLTGELFF; DNA: TGTGCCAGCAGTCCCTCTCTAACCGGGGAGCTGTTTTTT
V: TRBV29-1; J: TRBJ2-7; D: TRBD1; size: few; CDR3: CSVVKGQGSYEQYF; DNA: TGCAGCGTTGTTAAGGGACAGGGCAGTTACGAGCAGTACTTC
V: TRBV4-1; J: TRBJ1-1; D: NA; size: few; CDR3: CASSQDLRGRTEAFF; DNA: TGCGCCAGCAGCCAAGATCTTAGGGGACGGACTGAAGCTTTCTTT
V: TRBV29-1; J: TRBJ1-4; D: NA; size: NA; CDR3: CSVVVLSSATNEKLFF; DNA: TGCAGCGTTGTGGTCTTGAGTTCCGCAACTAATGAAAAACTGTTTTTT
V: TRBV7-2; J: TRBJ2-7; D: NA; size: many; CDR3: CASSPTSRVEQYF; DNA: TGTGCCAGCAGCCCAACAAGCCGGGTCGAGCAGTACTTC
V: TRBV19; J: TRBJ2-7; D: TRBD2; size: few; CDR3: CASSKTSGRERYEQYF; DNA: TGTGCCAGTAGTAAGACTAGCGGGCGGGAGAGGTACGAGCAGTACTTC
V: TRBV7-2; J: TRBJ1-3; D: NA; size: many; CDR3: CASSLTPSGNTIYF; DNA: TGTGCCAGCAGCTTAACCCCCTCCGGAAACACCATATATTTT
V: TRBV7-8; J: TRBJ2-5; D: NA; size: many; CDR3: CASSISVSQETQYF; DNA: TGTGCCAGCAGCATTAGCGTGTCTCAAGAGACCCAGTACTTC
V: TRBV7-2; J: TRBJ1-6; D: NA; size: many; CDR3: CASSLGRERTLHF; DNA: TGTGCCAGCAGCTTAGGACGGGAGCGCACCCTCCACTTT
V: TRBV27; J: TRBJ2-3; D: TRBD2; size: many; CDR3: CASSLGRGVGDTQYF; DNA: TGTGCCAGCAGTTTAGGGCGGGGGGTGGGAGATACGCAGTATTTT
V: TRBV11-2; J: TRBJ2-7; D: TRBD1; size: few; CDR3: CASSRGQGPYEQYF; DNA: TGTGCCAGCAGCAGAGGACAGGGGCCCTACGAGCAGTACTTC
V: TRBV2; J: TRBJ2-3; D: TRBD2; size: NA; CDR3: CASNTRPGGGADTQYF; DNA: TGTGCCAGCAATACCCGACCCGGGGGGGGGGCAGATACGCAGTATTTT
V: TRBV20-1; J: TRBJ1-2; D: TRBD1; size: NA; CDR3: CSASPTGSSYGYTF; DNA: TGCAGTGCTAGCCCGACAGGGTCTAGCTATGGCTACACCTTC
V: TRBV7-9; J: TRBJ2-1; D: NA; size: few; CDR3: CASSSSEKTDNEQFF; DNA: TGTGCCAGCAGCTCTTCCGAAAAGACAGACAATGAGCAGTTCTTC
V: TRBV27; J: TRBJ2-1; D: NA; size: NA; CDR3: CASSLVSRAGNEQFF; DNA: TGTGCCAGCAGTTTGGTGTCTAGGGCAGGCAATGAGCAGTTCTTC
V: TRBV7-2; J: TRBJ1-3; D: NA; size: many; CDR3: CASSPQLTAGGNTIYF; DNA: TGTGCCAGCAGCCCCCAATTAACTGCGGGTGGAAACACCATATATTTT
V: TRBV29-1; J: TRBJ2-7; D: TRBD1; size: few; CDR3: CSVVGTESSYEQYF; DNA: TGCAGCGTTGTAGGGACAGAGAGTTCCTACGAGCAGTACTTC
V: TRBV12-3/TRBV12-4; J: TRBJ1-1; D: NA; size: many; CDR3: CASATGTMGTEAFF; DNA: TGTGCCAGCGCTACCGGGACAATGGGCACTGAAGCTTTCTTT
V: TRBV6-5; J: TRBJ1-2; D: NA; size: few; CDR3: CASRGTVNYGYTF; DNA: TGTGCCAGCAGGGGGACGGTTAACTATGGCTACACCTTC
V: TRBV20-1; J: TRBJ2-1; D: NA; size: NA; CDR3: CSANAPPIQYNEQFF; DNA: TGCAGTGCAAACGCACCGCCCATTCAATACAATGAGCAGTTCTTC
V: TRBV5-1; J: TRBJ1-5; D: TRBD1; size: few; CDR3: CASRPDGQANQPQHF; DNA: TGCGCCAGCAGGCCTGATGGACAGGCGAATCAGCCCCAGCATTTT
V: TRBV2; J: TRBJ2-7; D: NA; size: few; CDR3: CASSPRAYEQYF; DNA: TGTGCCAGCAGTCCAAGGGCCTACGAGCAGTACTTC
V: TRBV5-6; J: TRBJ1-2; D: TRBD1; size: few; CDR3: CASSLVRGDGYTF; DNA: TGTGCCAGCAGCTTGGTCAGGGGGGATGGCTACACCTTC
V: TRBV12-3/TRBV12-4; J: TRBJ1-1; D: NA; size: NA; CDR3: CASSTTETEAFF; DNA: TGTGCCAGCAGTACGACGGAGACTGAAGCTTTCTTT
V: TRBV6-5; J: TRBJ2-2; D: NA; size: few; CDR3: CASSYGAGVSTGELFF; DNA: TGTGCCAGCAGTTACGGGGCAGGGGTTAGCACCGGGGAGCTGTTTTTT
V: TRBV5-1; J: TRBJ2-1; D: TRBD2; size: few; CDR3: CASSLQLSGSRDEQFF; DNA: TGCGCCAGCAGCTTGCAACTTAGCGGGAGTAGGGATGAGCAGTTCTTC
V: TRBV4-2; J: TRBJ1-1; D: NA; size: NA; CDR3: CASSRDGGNTEAFF; DNA: TGTGCCAGCAGCCGTGATGGCGGGAACACTGAAGCTTTCTTT